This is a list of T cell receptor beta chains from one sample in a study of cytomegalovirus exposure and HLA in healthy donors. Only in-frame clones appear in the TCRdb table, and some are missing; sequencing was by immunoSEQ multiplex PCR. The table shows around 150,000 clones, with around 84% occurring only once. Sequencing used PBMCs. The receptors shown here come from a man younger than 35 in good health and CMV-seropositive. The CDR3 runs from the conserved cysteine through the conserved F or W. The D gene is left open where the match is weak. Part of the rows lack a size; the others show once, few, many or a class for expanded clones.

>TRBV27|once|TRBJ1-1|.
TGTGCCAGCAGCCCGACTGTTCAAGGCACTGAAGCTTTCTTT
CASSPTVQGTEAFF
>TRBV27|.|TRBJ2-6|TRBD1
TGTGCCAGCAGAGTTACAGGGGGCGCTGGGGCCAACGGCCTGACTTTC
CASRVTGGAGANGLTF
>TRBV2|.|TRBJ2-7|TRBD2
TGTGCCAGCAAACGTACCGTGGGGGGGAGATCCTACGAGCAGTACTTC
CASKRTVGGRSYEQYF
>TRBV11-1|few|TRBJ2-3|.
TGTGCCAGCAGCTTATCTATGATTGGAGGGGCCGCAGATACGCAGTATTTT
CASSLSMIGGAADTQYF
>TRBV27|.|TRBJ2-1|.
TGTGCCAGCAGTCCTATAGACAGCTACAATGAGCAGTTCTTC
CASSPIDSYNEQFF
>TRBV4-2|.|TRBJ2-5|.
TGTGCCAGCAGCCAAGTGGGGCTCATCCAAGAGACCCAGTACTTC
CASSQVGLIQETQYF
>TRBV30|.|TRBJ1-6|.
TGTGCCTGGAGTGTCGCGGATTCACTCGGGAGGGCACCCCTCCACTTT
CAWSVADSLGRAPLHF
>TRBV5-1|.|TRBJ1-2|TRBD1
TGCGCCAGCAGCCACGGGGACAGCTCGGCCACTGGCTACACCTTC
CASSHGDSSATGYTF
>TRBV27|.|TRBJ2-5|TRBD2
TGTGCCAGCAGTCCGGGACTAGCGGGAGAGACCCAGTACTTC
CASSPGLAGETQYF
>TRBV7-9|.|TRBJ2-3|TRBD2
TGTGCCAGCAGCTTCATGACTAGCGGGGGTGCAGATACGCAGTATTTT
CASSFMTSGGADTQYF
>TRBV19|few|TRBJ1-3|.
TGTGCCCTAAACCGCGGCCCGCCCGCGGCTGGAAACACCATATATTTT
CALNRGPPAAGNTIYF
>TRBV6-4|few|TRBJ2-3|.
TGTGCCAGCAGTACCGCGGCAGCCGGCACAGATACGCAGTATTTT
CASSTAAAGTDTQYF
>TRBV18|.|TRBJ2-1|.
TGTGCCAGCTCAGCTAGCAATGAGCAGTTCTTC
CASSASNEQFF
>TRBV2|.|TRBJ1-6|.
TGTGCCAGCAGCCCCACCCAGGTTGAAGAATGGTATAATTCACCCCTCCACTTT
CASSPTQVEEWYNSPLHF
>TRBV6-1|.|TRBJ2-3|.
TGTGCCAGCACCCAGCGGCAGGTCCGAGATACGCAGTATTTT
CASTQRQVRDTQYF
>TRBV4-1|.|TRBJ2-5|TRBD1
TGCGCCAGCAGCCACGGACAGGGGGCAGGGGAGACCCAGTACTTC
CASSHGQGAGETQYF
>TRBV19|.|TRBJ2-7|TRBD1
TGTGCCAGTAGTGCTCGACAGGGGGCGCCCGAGCAGTACTTC
CASSARQGAPEQYF
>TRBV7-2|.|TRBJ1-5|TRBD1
TGTGCCAGCAGCTTAGATAGAGGGGGCGGTCAGCCCCAGCATTTT
CASSLDRGGGQPQHF
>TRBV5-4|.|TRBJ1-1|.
TGTGCCAGCAGTTGGGCGGGGCGGGACACTGAAGCTTTCTTT
CASSWAGRDTEAFF
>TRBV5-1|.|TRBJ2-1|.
TGCGCCAGCAGCTTAAAGGGCGAAGGAGGTGAGCAGTTCTTC
CASSLKGEGGEQFF
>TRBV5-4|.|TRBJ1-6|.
TGTGCCAGCAGCTTAGGACAGAATAATTCACCCCTCCACTTT
CASSLGQNNSPLHF
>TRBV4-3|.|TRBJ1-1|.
TGCGCCAGCAGCCCAGAGGTCGGGGGGCGGCTGGCCCAGGTGAACACTGAAGCTTTCTTT
CASSPEVGGRLAQVNTEAFF
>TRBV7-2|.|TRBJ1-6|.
TGTGCCAGCAGCTCTGGACTCCTCTCCTATAATTCACCCCTCCACTTT
CASSSGLLSYNSPLHF
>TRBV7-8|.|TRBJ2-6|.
TGTGCCAGCAGCTTAGCGTCAGGTGTTCTCTCTGGGGCCAACGGCCTGACTTTC
CASSLASGVLSGANGLTF
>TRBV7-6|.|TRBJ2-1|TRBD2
TGTGCCAGCAGCTTAGCGAGCGGGGGCCGCTACAATGAGCAGTTCTTC
CASSLASGGRYNEQFF
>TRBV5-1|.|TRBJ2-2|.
TGCGCCAGCAGCTTCTCAGTGAACACCGGGGAGCTGTTTTTT
CASSFSVNTGELFF
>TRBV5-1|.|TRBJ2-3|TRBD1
TGCGCCAGCAGCTTACAGGGGTCGACAGATACGCAGTATTTT
CASSLQGSTDTQYF
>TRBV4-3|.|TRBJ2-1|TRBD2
TGCGCCAGCAGCCAAGAATGGCTAGCGGGGGGCCTAAAATACAATGAGCAGTTCTTC
CASSQEWLAGGLKYNEQFF